The source of this T cell receptor (beta chain) is a study of cytomegalovirus exposure and HLA in healthy donors. Concerning this clone: Its antigen remains unknown.

V was shortened by 3 bases and J by 9 bases, with 10 bases between the two germline ends. This CDR3 contains 12 residues. The germline CDR1 and CDR2 sequences are MDHEN and SYDVKM. Whole-study findings and limits: Cytomegalovirus association was assigned to more than 150 TCR beta chains. While the bulk of TCR sequences proved rare, some public TCRs turned up in many donors.

Using immunoSEQ multiplex PCR, the repertoire was profiled, and TCRdb retains in-frame clones only, with some absent. The sample lists 50,000 or so clones; roughly 91% were seen once. V usage is TRBV28 and J usage is TRBJ2-3; D is perhaps TRBD2 (5 bases). The source material was PBMCs. This TCR derives from a woman in her thirties in good health and CMV-seronegative. This CDR3 is CASSFLRETQYF. In nucleotides, the CDR3 is TGTGCCAGCAGTTTTCTCCGGGAAACGCAGTATTTT.